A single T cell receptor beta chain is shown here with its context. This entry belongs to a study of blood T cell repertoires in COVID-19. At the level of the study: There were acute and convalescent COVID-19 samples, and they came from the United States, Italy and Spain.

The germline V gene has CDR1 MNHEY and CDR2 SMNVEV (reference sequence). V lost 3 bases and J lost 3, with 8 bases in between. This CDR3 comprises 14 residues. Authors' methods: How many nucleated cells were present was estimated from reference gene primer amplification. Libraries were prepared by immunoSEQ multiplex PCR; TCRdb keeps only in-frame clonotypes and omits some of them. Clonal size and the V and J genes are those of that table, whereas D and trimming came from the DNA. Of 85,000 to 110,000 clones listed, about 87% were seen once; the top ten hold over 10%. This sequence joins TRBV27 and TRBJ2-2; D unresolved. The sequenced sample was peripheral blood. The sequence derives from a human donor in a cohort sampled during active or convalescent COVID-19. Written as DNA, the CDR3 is TGTGCCAGCAGTTTGAGGCAGTACACCGGGGAGCTGTTTTTT. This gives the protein CASSLRQYTGELFF.